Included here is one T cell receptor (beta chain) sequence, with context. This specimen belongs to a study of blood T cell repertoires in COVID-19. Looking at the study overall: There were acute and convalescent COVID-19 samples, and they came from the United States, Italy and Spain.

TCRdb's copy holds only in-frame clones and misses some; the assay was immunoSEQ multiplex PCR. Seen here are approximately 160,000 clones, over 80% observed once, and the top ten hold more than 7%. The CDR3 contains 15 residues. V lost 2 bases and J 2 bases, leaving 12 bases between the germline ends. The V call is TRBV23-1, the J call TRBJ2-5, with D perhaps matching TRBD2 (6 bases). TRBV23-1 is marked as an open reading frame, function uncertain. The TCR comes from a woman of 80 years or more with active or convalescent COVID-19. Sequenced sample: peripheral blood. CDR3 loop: CASSQGGRRQETQYF. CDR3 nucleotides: TGCGCCAGCAGTCAAGGGGGGAGGAGACAAGAGACCCAGTACTTC.